This TCR beta chain was sequenced for a study of T cell repertoires in cytomegalovirus infection. Study-wide background: TCR beta signatures that were public indicated CMV infection and matching HLA type. Study observations and caveats: Dominant in the ex vivo response were TCR beta clonotypes restricted by HLA-C and specific for CMV. People with CMV and the relevant HLA were identified by cumulative public TCR beta family frequency.

V was pared by 5 bases and J by 1 base, with 9 bases between. The V gene's germline CDR1 is MNHEY and CDR2 SVGEGT. The CDR3 loop spans 14 amino acids. TCRdb reprocessed the reads via MiXCR and lists one record per CDR3 protein. The sample has approximately 730,000 distinct CDR3 sequences, around a third seen once. A single count supports this clonotype. Its antigen is not identified. This specimen was cultured PBMCs, taken from culture after CMV antigen stimulation. The receptor was isolated from a human donor in good health (CMV status not recorded). Some clones in this sample may be carry-over from other donors' samples. J is TRBJ1-5 and V is TRBV6-2 or TRBV6-3; no clear D gene. Here the CDR3 reads CASSTPTSNQPQHF. CDR3 coding DNA: TGTGCCAGCAGTACCCCGACAAGCAATCAGCCCCAGCATTTT.